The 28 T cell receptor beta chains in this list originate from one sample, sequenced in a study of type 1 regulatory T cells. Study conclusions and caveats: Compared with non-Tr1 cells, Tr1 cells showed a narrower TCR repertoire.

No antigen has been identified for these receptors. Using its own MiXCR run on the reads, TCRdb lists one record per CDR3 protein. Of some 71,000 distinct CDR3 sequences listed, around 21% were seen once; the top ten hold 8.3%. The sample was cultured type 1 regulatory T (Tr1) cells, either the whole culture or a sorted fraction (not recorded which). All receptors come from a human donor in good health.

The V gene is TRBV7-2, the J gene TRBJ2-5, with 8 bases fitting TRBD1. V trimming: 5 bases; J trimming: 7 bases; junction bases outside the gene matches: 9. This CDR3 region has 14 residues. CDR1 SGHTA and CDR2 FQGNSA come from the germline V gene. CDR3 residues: CASSPSTGALTQYF. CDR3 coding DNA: TGTGCCAGCAGCCCCTCGACAGGGGCCTTGACCCAGTACTTC. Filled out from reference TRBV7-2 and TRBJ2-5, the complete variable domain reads GAGVSQSPSNKVTEKGKDVELRCDPISGHTALYWYRQSLGQGLEFLIYFQGNSAPDKSGLPSDRFSAERTGGSVSTLTIQRTQQEDSAVYLCASSPSTGALTQYFGPGTRLLVL.

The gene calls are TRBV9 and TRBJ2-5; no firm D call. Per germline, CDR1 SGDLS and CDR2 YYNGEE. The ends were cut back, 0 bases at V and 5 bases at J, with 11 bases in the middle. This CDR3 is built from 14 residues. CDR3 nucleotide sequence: TGTGCCAGCAGCGTAGGCATCGGGTCGGAGACCCAGTACTTC. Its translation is CASSVGIGSETQYF.

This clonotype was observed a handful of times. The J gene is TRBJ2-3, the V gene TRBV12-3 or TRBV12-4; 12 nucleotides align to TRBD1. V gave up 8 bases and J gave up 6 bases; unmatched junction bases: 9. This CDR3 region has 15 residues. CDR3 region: CASLLGQGAKDTQYF. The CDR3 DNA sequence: TGTGCCAGCCTTCTGGGACAGGGGGCGAAGGATACGCAGTATTTT.

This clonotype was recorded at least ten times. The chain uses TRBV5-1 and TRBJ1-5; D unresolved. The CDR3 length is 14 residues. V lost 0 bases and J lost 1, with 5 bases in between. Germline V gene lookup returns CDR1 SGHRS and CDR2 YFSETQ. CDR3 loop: CASSLVPSNQPQHF. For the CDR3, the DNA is TGCGCCAGCAGCTTGGTACCGAGCAATCAGCCCCAGCATTTT.

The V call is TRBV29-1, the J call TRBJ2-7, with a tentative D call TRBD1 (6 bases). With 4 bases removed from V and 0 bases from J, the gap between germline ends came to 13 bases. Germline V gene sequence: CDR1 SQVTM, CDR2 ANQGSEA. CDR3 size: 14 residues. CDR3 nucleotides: TGCAGCGTTGTCGGGCAGGGGAGCTCCTACGAGCAGTACTTC. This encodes CSVVGQGSSYEQYF.

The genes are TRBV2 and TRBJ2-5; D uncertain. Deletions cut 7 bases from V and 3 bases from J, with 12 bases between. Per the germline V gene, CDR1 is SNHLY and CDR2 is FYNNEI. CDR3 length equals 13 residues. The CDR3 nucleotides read TGTGCCAGCACCCGGCGGATTGAAGAGACCCAGTACTTC. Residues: CASTRRIEETQYF.

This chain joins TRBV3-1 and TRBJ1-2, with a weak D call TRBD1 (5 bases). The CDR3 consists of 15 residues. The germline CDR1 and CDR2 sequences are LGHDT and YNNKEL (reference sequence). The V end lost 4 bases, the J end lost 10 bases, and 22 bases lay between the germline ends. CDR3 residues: CASSRSGMRGDDYTF. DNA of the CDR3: TGTGCCAGCAGCCGGAGCGGTATGCGAGGGGATGACTACACCTTC.

CDR3 region: CASSLVGGLNAFF. For the CDR3, the DNA is TGTGCCAGCAGTTTGGTCGGCGGGCTGAACGCTTTCTTT. The chain links TRBV28 to TRBJ1-1; D ambiguous. V was pared by 3 bases and J by 11 bases, with 16 bases between. Per germline, CDR1 MDHEN and CDR2 SYDVKM. The CDR3 runs to 13 residues.

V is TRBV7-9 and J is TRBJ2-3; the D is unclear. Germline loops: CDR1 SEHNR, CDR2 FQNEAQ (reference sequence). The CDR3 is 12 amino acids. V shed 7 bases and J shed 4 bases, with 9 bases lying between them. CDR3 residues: CASNSRPDTQYF. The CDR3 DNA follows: TGTGCCAGCAACTCGCGACCAGATACGCAGTATTTT.

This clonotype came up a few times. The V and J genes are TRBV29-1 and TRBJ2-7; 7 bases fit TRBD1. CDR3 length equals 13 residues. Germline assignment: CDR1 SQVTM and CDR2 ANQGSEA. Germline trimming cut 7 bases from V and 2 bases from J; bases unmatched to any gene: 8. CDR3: CSALKQGTYEQYF. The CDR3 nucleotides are TGCAGCGCCCTAAAACAGGGGACCTACGAGCAGTACTTC.

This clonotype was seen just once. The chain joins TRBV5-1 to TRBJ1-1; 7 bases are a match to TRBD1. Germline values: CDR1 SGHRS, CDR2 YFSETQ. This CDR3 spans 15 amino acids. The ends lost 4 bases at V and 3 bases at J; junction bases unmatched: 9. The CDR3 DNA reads TGCGCCAGCAGCCCGCGCCGGGACAGCGACACTGAAGCTTTCTTT. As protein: CASSPRRDSDTEAFF. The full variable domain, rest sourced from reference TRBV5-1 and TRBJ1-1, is KAGVTQTPRYLIKTRGQQVTLSCSPISGHRSVSWYQQTPGQGLQFLFEYFSETQRNKGNFPGRFSGRQFSNSRSEMNVSTLELGDSALYLCASSPRRDSDTEAFFGQGTRLTVV.

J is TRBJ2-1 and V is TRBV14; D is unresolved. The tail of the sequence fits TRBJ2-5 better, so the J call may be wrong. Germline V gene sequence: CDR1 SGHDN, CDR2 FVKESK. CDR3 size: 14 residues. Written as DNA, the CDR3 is TGTGCCAGCAGCCAATCCGACACTCAAGAGACCCAGTACTTC. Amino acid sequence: CASSQSDTQETQYF.

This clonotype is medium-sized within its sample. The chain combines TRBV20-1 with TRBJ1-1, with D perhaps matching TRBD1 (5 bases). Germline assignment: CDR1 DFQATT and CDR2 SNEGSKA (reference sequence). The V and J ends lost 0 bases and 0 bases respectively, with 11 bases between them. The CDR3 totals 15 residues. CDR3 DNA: TGCAGTGCTAGAGATTATAACAGGCTGAACACTGAAGCTTTCTTT. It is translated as CSARDYNRLNTEAFF.

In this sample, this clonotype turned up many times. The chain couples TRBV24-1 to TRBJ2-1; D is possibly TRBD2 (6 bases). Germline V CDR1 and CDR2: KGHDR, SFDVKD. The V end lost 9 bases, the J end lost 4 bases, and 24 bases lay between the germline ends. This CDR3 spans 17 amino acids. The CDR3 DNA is TGTGCCACCCTAAGACGGGAGTTGAACCTCGCGTACAATGAGCAGTTCTTC. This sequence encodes CATLRRELNLAYNEQFF.

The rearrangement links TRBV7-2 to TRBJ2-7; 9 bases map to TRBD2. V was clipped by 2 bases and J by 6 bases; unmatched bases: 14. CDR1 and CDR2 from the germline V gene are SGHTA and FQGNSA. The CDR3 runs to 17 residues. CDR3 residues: CASSLIGGTSGSSEQYF. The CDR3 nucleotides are TGTGCCAGCAGCTTAATAGGCGGTACTAGCGGGTCCAGCGAGCAGTACTTC.

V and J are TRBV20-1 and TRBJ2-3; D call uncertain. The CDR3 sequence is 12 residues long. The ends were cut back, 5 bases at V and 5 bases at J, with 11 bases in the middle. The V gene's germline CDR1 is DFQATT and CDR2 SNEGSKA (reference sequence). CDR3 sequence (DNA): TGCAGTGCTCCTAGGACGGGAGATACGCAGTATTTT. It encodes CSAPRTGDTQYF.

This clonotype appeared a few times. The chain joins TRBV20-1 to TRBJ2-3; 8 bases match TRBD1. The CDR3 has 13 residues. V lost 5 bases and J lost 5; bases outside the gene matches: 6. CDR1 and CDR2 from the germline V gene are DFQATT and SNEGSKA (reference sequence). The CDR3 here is CSAPWTGIDTQYF. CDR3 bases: TGCAGTGCTCCTTGGACAGGGATAGATACGCAGTATTTT.

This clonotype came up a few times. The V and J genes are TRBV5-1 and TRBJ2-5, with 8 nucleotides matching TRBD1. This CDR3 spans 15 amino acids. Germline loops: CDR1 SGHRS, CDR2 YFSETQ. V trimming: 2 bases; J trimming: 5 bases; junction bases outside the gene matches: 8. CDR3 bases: TGCGCCAGCAGCTTCGGGCAGGGGGCGAGGGAGACCCAGTACTTC. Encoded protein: CASSFGQGARETQYF.

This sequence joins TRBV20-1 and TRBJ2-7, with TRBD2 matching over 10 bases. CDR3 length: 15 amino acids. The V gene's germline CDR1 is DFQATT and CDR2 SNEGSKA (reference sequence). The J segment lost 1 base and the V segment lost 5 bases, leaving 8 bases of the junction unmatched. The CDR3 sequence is CSASQREGLSYEQYF. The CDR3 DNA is TGCAGTGCTTCCCAGCGGGAGGGCCTTTCCTACGAGCAGTACTTC.

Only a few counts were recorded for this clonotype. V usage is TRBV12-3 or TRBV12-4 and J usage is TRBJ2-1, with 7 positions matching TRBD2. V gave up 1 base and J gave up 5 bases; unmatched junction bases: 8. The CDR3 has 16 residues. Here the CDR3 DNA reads TGTGCCAGCAGTTTAGAACTAGCGAAAAGTGACAATGAGCAGTTCTTC. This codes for CASSLELAKSDNEQFF.

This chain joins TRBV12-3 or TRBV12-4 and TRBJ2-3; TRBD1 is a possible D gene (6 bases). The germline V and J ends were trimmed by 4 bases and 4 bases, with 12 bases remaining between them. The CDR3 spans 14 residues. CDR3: CASSSGALPDTQYF. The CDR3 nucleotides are TGTGCCAGCAGTTCAGGGGCCCTCCCAGATACGCAGTATTTT.

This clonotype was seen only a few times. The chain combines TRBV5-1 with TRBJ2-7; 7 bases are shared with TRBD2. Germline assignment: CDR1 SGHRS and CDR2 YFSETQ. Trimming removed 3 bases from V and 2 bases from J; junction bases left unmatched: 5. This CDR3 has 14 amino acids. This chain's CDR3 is CASSSRLAAYEQYF. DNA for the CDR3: TGCGCCAGCAGCTCCCGTCTAGCGGCCTACGAGCAGTACTTC.

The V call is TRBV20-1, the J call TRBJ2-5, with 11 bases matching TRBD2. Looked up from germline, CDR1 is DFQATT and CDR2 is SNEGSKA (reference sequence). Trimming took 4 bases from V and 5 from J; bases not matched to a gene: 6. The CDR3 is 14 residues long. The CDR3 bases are TGCAGTGCTACCCCGACTAGCGGGACGGAGACCCAGTACTTC. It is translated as CSATPTSGTETQYF.

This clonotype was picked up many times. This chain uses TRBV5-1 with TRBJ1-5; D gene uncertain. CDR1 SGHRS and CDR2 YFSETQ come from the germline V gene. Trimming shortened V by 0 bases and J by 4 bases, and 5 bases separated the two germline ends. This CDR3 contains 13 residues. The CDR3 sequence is CASSLAENQPQHF. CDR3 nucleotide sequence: TGCGCCAGCAGCTTGGCAGAAAATCAGCCCCAGCATTTT.

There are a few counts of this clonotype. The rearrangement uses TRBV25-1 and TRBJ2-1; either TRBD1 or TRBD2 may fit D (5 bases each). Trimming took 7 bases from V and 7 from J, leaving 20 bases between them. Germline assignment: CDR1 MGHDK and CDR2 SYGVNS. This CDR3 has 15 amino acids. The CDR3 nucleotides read TGTGCCAGCACAAACCGGGACCCACGGGAAAATGAGCAGTTCTTC. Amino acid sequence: CASTNRDPRENEQFF.

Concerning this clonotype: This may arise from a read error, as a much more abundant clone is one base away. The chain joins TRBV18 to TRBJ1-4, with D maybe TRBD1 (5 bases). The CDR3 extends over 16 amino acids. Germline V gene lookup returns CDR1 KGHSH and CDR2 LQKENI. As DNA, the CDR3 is TGTGCCGGCTCACTGCATCCGGGACCGACGTTCGTGGAACTGTTTTTT. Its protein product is CAGSLHPGPTFVELFF.

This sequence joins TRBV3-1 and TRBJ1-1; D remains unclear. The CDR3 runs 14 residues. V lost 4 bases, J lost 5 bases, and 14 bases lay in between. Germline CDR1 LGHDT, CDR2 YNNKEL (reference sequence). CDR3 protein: CASSPSGVSTEAFF. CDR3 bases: TGTGCCAGCAGCCCTTCCGGGGTCTCTACTGAAGCTTTCTTT.

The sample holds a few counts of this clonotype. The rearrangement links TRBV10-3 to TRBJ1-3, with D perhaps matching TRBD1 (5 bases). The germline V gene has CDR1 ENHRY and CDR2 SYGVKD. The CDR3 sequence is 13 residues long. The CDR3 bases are TGTGTCGCGTCAGGGTTATCCGGAAACACCATATATTTT. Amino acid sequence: CVASGLSGNTIYF.